This T cell receptor (beta chain) was identified during a study of beta chain features in type 1 diabetes. The V gene's germline CDR1 is SQVTM and CDR2 ANQGSEA. The CDR3 covers 13 residues. Trimming left V 4 bases short and J 3 bases short, with 9 bases between. This clone was counted only a few times. Its target is not known. Reverse transcription of all isolated RNA meant that expressed TCRB transcripts were sequenced. Some clones are missing from TCRdb's copy, which holds only in-frame ones; the method was immunoSEQ multiplex PCR. The table shows over 650,000 clones, with around an eighth occurring only once. Notes on the study in general: A moderate, significant TCRB CDR3 shortening appeared in type 1 diabetes across four CD4+ subsets.

The TCR originated in a man younger than 30 with type 1 diabetes. The sequenced sample consisted of naive CD4+ T cells from blood. The gene calls are TRBV29-1 and TRBJ2-2, with D possibly called TRBD1 or TRBD2 (5 bases each). CDR3 residues: CSVGRDDTGELFF. CDR3 in DNA: TGCAGCGTTGGCAGGGACGACACCGGGGAGCTGTTTTTT.